The sequence of this T cell receptor beta chain was determined in a study of T cells after somatic rescue of genetic block. From germline, CDR1 is SGDLS and CDR2 YYNGEE. Trimming pared 0 bases from V and 4 bases from J, leaving 16 bases between. The CDR3 is 16 amino acids. Sequencing was performed with immunoSEQ multiplex PCR; in TCRdb, only in-frame clones are kept and a portion is missing. The sample yields just over 8,000 clones, over 75% seen once. The TCR originated in a boy younger than 18. This chain connects TRBV9 to TRBJ1-2; unclear D gene. Sequences were obtained from peripheral blood mononuclear cells (PBMCs). CDR3 in amino acids: CASSVGLETRIYGYTF. DNA of the CDR3: TGTGCCAGCAGCGTAGGACTCGAAACGCGGATCTATGGCTACACCTTC. The full variable domain, completed using reference TRBV9 and TRBJ1-2, is DSGVTQTPKHLITATGQRVTLRCSPRSGDLSVYWYQQSLDQGLQFLIQYYNGEERAKGNILERFSAQQFPDLHSELNLSSLELGDSALYFCASSVGLETRIYGYTFGSGTRLTVV.